This T cell receptor beta chain emerged from a study of blood T cell repertoires in COVID-19 (dated by TCRdb to 2019 to 2021). General notes on the study: Samples covering the acute and convalescent phases of COVID-19 were provided by collaborators in the United States, Italy and Spain. Samples came from the ongoing ImmuneRACE study (first 160 participants) plus 1,254 subjects from 6 global collaborators. The dataset comprised deeply sampled blood TCRbeta repertoires from subjects exposed to, actively infected with, or recovered from COVID-19. Sample metadata almost always included a de-identified subject ID, COVID-19 status, age in years and sex. Where available, HLA class I and class II types were obtained from metadata supplied by the sample provider rather than from assay-based typing. The prospective study material was composed of cDNA or gDNA derived from T cells, B-cell-depleted T cells, or PBMCs. The repertoires were made available in a free public database intended to serve as a resource for research on the immune response to SARS-CoV-2.

In the case of this clone: No cognate antigen has been identified for it. Per-base qualities were not stored, and no clone one base away is much larger.

TCRbeta CDR3 regions were amplified from genomic DNA by means of the immunoSEQ Assay, a bias-controlled multiplex PCR. The study's own analysis went as follows. The number of nucleated cells in each sample was estimated from the amplification of reference gene primers within the assay. Sequence reads were collapsed and filtered to measure the absolute abundance of every unique TCRbeta CDR3 rearrangement. For each sample, productive Simpson clonality was calculated as the square root of Simpson's diversity index over productive rearrangements. TCRdb obtained this table from immuneACCESS and retained in-frame rearrangements with V and J assigned. These tables miss some clones; where compared with another copy, unresolved V genes account for less than half of the shortfall, and the remainder is unexplained. That table gives V, J and clone size, and the DNA gave D and trimming. This sample holds about 22,000 clones; approximately 90% were observed only once. About a quarter of the sample is held by the ten biggest clonotypes.

Overall study outcomes, separate from this receptor: The quantity of clinical and demographic metadata differed by source and by participant and was supplied without curation.

The collaborating institutions used their own protocols to collect whole blood in K2EDTA tubes. Collaborator samples were shipped for TCRbeta analysis as frozen whole blood, isolated PBMCs, or DNA extracted from either sample type. V loses 2 bases, J loses 0 bases, and the germline ends lie 7 bases apart. The CDR3, cysteine through phenylalanine, is 14 amino acids long. Left in the record is the CDR3 DNA by itself, 42 bases read in frame from the first base. Looking up the germline V gene (reference sequence) yields CDR1 LNHDA and CDR2 SQIVND. This TCR was recovered from a human donor with active COVID-19. The donor label of this sample is uncertain. The material sequenced was peripheral blood. This sequence uses TRBV19 and TRBJ1-2; no D gene call is confident. The base sequence is TGTGCCAGTAGTATACCCTATTCTAACTATGGCTACACCTTC. This encodes CASSIPYSNYGYTF.